This T cell receptor (beta chain) was documented in a study of blood T cell repertoires in COVID-19. Overall study: Nucleic acid was either cDNA or gDNA, and it came from T cells, B-cell-depleted T cells, or PBMCs.

All enrollees were about 18 to 89 years old and from under 25 US areas. V gave up 0 bases and J gave up 4 bases, with 6 bases separating them. The length of the CDR3 is 13 residues. CDR1 and CDR2 from the germline V gene are MNHEY and SMNVEV (reference sequence). Generated by immunoSEQ multiplex PCR, the TCRdb table keeps only in-frame clones and is missing some. The sample comprises about 250,000 clones, approximately 90% of which are singletons, and less than 2.5% rests with the top ten. In the case of this clone: Other nucleotide sequences in the sample specify the same CDR3.

The receptor was isolated from a woman aged 18-35 years who had recovered from COVID-19. This chain joins TRBV27 and TRBJ1-1; D is unresolved. Sequenced input: PBMCs or T cells enriched from blood (not recorded which). The CDR3 region is CASSLSEGTEAFF. CDR3 DNA sequence: TGTGCCAGCAGTTTATCGGAGGGCACTGAAGCTTTCTTT.